This record looks at one T cell receptor beta chain sequence and its context. Its antigen is unidentified. Other DNA sequences in the same sample also yield this CDR3. The germline V gene has CDR1 LNHNV and CDR2 YYDKDF (reference sequence). The CDR3 is made up of 15 amino acids. V gave up 0 bases and J gave up 2 bases, with 11 bases separating them. These data come from a study of cytomegalovirus exposure and HLA in healthy donors. The study ran its PCR with 60 Vbeta and 13 Jbeta primers. TCRdb's copy holds only in-frame clones and misses some; the assay was immunoSEQ multiplex PCR. The sample totals roughly 120,000 clones. Overall study findings and caveats: Reports showed the classifier diagnosing cytomegalovirus status with high specificity and sensitivity. A missense DCLRE1C variant was associated with V- and J-gene trimming of TCR beta chains in a later analysis, and an independent cohort replicated the association. Some TCR beta chains (roughly 160 of them) were listed as cytomegalovirus-associated.

The TCR originated in a man between 18 and 29 years old in good health and CMV-seronegative. The sample taken for sequencing was PBMCs. The J gene is TRBJ2-7, the V gene TRBV15; D is uncertain. CDR3 nucleotide sequence: TGTGCCACCAGCAGAGATCGCGGCGGAGCCTACGAGCAGTACTTC. It yields the protein CATSRDRGGAYEQYF.